The rows below give T cell receptor beta chains drawn from one sample of a study of T cell responses to AZD1222 COVID-19 vaccine. The protocol was immunoSEQ multiplex PCR, while the TCRdb copy is restricted to in-frame clones and leaves out a portion. The repertoire holds some 30,000 clones, with around nine tenths as singletons. Sequencing used peripheral blood, obtained on day 0 of AZD1222 vaccination. The receptor set was obtained from an adult in good health. Both conserved end residues are part of each CDR3. Fields, in order: CDR3 length, clone size, V gene, J gene, D gene, CDR3 protein, CDR3 DNA. The D gene is left open where the match is weak. A clone size is listed for some rows: how often the clone was seen (once, few, many), or a class if it is expanded.

12	-	TRBV6-2/TRBV6-3	TRBJ2-5	TRBD2	CASSGLAETQYF	TGTGCCAGCAGCGGACTAGCGGAGACCCAGTACTTC
14	-	TRBV18	TRBJ2-5	TRBD1	CASSPPGTDETQYF	TGTGCCAGCTCACCACCCGGGACAGACGAGACCCAGTACTTC
15	-	TRBV11-2	TRBJ2-1	TRBD2	CASSHLAGIYNEQFF	TGTGCCAGCAGCCATCTAGCGGGGATATACAATGAGCAGTTCTTC
17	-	TRBV3-1/TRBV3-2	TRBJ2-5	-	CASSQLLAGASQETQYF	TGTGCCAGCAGCCAACTCTTGGCGGGGGCCAGCCAAGAGACCCAGTACTTC
15	-	TRBV5-8	TRBJ2-5	TRBD2	CASSLLAGEAETQYF	TGTGCCAGCAGCTTATTGGCGGGGGAGGCGGAGACCCAGTACTTC
16	few	TRBV2	TRBJ1-1	TRBD1	CASRGGQGIGATEAFF	TGTGCCAGCAGAGGGGGACAGGGAATAGGAGCTACTGAAGCTTTCTTT
16	-	TRBV4-3	TRBJ1-5	-	CASSQAYFLSNQPQHF	TGCGCCAGCAGCCAGGCATATTTCCTTAGCAATCAGCCCCAGCATTTT
15	-	TRBV19	TRBJ2-2	TRBD2	CASKFALAGVGELFF	TGTGCCAGTAAATTCGCACTAGCGGGAGTCGGGGAGCTGTTTTTT
19	-	TRBV18	TRBJ1-3	TRBD1	CASSPTGQGTLLSGNTIYF	TGTGCCAGCTCACCAACGGGACAGGGGACCCTTCTCTCTGGAAACACCATATATTTT
22	-	TRBV21-1	TRBJ1-2	-	CASSKAGDRGTPGTSLDYGYTF	TGTGCCAGCAGCAAAGCCGGGGACAGGGGGACACCTGGGACCTCTCTTGACTATGGCTACACCTTC
15	-	TRBV5-1	TRBJ2-1	TRBD2	CASSGLAGGPGEQFF	TGCGCCAGCAGTGGACTAGCGGGAGGGCCGGGTGAGCAGTTCTTC